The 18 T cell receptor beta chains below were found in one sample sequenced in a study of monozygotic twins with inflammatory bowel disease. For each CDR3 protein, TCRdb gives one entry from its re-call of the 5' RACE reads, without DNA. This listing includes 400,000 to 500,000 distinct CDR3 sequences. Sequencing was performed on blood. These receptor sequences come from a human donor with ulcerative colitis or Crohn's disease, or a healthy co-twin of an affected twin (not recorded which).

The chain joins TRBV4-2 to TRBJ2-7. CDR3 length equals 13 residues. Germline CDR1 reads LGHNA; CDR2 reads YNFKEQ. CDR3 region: CASSQESRNEQYF.

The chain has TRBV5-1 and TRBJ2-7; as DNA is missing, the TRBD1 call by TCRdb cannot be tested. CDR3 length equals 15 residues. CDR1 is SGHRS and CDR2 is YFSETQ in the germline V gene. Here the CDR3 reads CASTLDGIPGDEQYF.

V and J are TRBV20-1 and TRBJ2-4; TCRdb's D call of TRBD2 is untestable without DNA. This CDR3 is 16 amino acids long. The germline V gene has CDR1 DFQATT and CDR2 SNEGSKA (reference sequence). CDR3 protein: CSALTGVAGAKNIQYF.

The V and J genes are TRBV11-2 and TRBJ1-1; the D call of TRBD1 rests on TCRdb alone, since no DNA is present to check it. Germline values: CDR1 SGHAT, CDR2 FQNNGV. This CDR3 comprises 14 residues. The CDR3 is CASSWGRTNTEAFF.

The CDR3 region is CASSPRLAGFYEQYF. The chain is built from TRBV7-6 and TRBJ2-7; the D gene TCRdb calls, TRBD2, cannot be checked with no DNA. The germline CDR1 and CDR2 sequences are SGHVS and FNYEAQ. This CDR3 spans 15 amino acids.

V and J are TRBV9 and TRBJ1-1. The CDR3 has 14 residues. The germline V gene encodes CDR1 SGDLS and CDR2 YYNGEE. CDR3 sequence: CASSVSPKNTEAFF.

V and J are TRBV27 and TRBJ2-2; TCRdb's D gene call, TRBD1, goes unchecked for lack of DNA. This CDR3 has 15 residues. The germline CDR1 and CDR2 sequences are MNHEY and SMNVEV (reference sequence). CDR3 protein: CASSLRGASVGELFF.

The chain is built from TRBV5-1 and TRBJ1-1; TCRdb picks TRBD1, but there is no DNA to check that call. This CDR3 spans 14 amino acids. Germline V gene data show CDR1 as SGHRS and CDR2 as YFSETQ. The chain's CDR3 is CASSSTGGETEAFF. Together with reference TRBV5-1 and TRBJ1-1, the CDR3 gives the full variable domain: KAGVTQTPRYLIKTRGQQVTLSCSPISGHRSVSWYQQTPGQGLQFLFEYFSETQRNKGNFPGRFSGRQFSNSRSEMNVSTLELGDSALYLCASSSTGGETEAFFGQGTRLTVV.

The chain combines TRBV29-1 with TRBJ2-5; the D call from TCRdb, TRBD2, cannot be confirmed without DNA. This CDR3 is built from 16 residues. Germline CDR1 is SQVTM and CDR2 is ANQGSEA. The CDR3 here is CSVDSPSGRRGETQYF.

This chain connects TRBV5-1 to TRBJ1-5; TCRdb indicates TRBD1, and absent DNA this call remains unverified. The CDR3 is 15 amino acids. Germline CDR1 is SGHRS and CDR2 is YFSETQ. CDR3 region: CASSPGDRGNQPQHF. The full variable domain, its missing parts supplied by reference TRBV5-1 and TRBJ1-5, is KAGVTQTPRYLIKTRGQQVTLSCSPISGHRSVSWYQQTPGQGLQFLFEYFSETQRNKGNFPGRFSGRQFSNSRSEMNVSTLELGDSALYLCASSPGDRGNQPQHFGDGTRLSIL.

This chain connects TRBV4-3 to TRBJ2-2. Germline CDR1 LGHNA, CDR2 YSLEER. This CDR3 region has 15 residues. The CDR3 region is CASSQGVGTTGELFF.

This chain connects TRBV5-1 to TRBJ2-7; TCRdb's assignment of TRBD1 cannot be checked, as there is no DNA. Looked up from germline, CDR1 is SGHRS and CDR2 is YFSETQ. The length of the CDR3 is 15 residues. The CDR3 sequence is CASSPRQGVTYEQYF.

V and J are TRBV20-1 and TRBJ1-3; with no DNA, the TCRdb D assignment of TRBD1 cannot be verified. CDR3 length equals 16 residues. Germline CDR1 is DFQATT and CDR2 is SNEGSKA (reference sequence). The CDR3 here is CSATRISGGAGNTIYF.

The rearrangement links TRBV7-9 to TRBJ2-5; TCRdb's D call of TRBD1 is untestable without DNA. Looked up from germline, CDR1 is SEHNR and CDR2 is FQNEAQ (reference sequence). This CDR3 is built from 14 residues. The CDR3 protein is CASSLARGPGAQYF. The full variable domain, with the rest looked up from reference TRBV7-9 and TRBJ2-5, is DTGVSQNPRHKITKRGQNVTFRCDPISEHNRLYWYRQTLGQGPEFLTYFQNEAQLEKSRLLSDRFSAERPKGSFSTLEIQRTEQGDSAMYLCASSLARGPGAQYFGPGTRLLVL.

The CDR3 protein is CASSYSIVVGSPLHF. The V gene is TRBV6-5, the J gene TRBJ1-6. This CDR3 is 15 amino acids long. Germline V lookup: CDR1 MNHEY, CDR2 SVGAGI.

CDR3: CASRPGLQAYEQYF. The chain uses TRBV28 and TRBJ2-7; with no DNA, the TCRdb D assignment of TRBD2 cannot be verified. CDR3 length: 14 amino acids. The germline V gene has CDR1 MDHEN and CDR2 SYDVKM.

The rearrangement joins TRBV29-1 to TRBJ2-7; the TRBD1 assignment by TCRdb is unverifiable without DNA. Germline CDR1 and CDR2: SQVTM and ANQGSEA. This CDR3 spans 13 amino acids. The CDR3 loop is CSVGWGQGYEQYF.

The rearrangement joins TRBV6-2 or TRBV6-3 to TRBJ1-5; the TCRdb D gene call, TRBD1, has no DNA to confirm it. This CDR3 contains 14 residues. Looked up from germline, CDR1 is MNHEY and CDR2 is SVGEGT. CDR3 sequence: CASSYEPGGQPQHF.